This passage covers 15 T cell receptor beta chains from one sample sequenced in a study of sequential checkpoint blockade in melanoma. Treatment meaning: randomized to nivolumab then ipilimumab (arm A) or the reverse (arm B). Libraries were prepared by immunoSEQ multiplex PCR; TCRdb keeps only in-frame clonotypes and omits some of them. The sample lists a few thousand clones, 27% seen once, with about 11% in the top ten. The sample in question was tumor tissue (inferred from file names), obtained from a patient given nivolumab and ipilimumab in sequence. The source of these receptors is a human donor with melanoma.

This clone was seen only a few times. The chain is built from TRBV14 and TRBJ2-1; 7 nucleotides agree with TRBD2. This CDR3 region has 17 residues. After removal of 0 bases from V and 8 bases from J, the junction contained 13 bases not matched to a gene. CDR1 and CDR2 (germline): SGHDN, FVKESK. This CDR3 reads CASSQDRSGLFNDEQFF. The CDR3 region has the DNA TGTGCCAGCAGCCAAGACCGGTCGGGACTATTTAACGATGAGCAGTTCTTC.

This chain links TRBV6-1 with TRBJ1-2; TRBD1 aligns across 7 bases. Germline CDR1 is MNHNS and CDR2 is SASEGT. The CDR3 runs 14 residues. V lost 1 base and J lost 8; bases outside the gene matches: 7. The CDR3 here is CASSEGYQGDGYTF. DNA of the CDR3: TGTGCCAGCAGTGAAGGTTACCAGGGGGACGGCTACACCTTC.

This clone qualifies as medium-sized. The CDR3 nucleotides are TGTGCCAGCAGTTTAGGGCGGCTTAAACTGTTTTTT. It encodes CASSLGRLKLFF. The J gene is TRBJ1-4, the V gene TRBV28; no definite D call. Germline V CDR1 and CDR2: MDHEN, SYDVKM. Trimming left V 2 bases short and J 11 bases short, with 9 bases between. This CDR3 has 12 residues.

This chain joins TRBV5-1 and TRBJ2-5, with no clear D. Looked up from germline, CDR1 is SGHRS and CDR2 is YFSETQ. The CDR3 loop spans 15 amino acids. The V gene lost 0 bases and the J gene lost 2 bases, with 11 bases spanning the gap. The CDR3 region is CASSLGVVGQETQYF. In DNA form, the CDR3 reads TGCGCCAGCAGCTTGGGAGTGGTCGGTCAAGAGACCCAGTACTTC.

The rearrangement uses TRBV6-8 and TRBJ1-1, with 8 bases aligning to TRBD1. The CDR3 loop spans 14 amino acids. Germline assignment: CDR1 MNHGY and CDR2 SAAAGT. Germline trimming cut 0 bases from V and 7 bases from J; bases unmatched to any gene: 4. The DNA for the CDR3 is TGTGCCAGCAGTTACTCGCGGACAGGGTATGAAGCTTTCTTT. This translates into CASSYSRTGYEAFF.

The chain joins TRBV4-1 to TRBJ2-7; 11 bases are a match to TRBD2. After removal of 2 bases from V and 3 bases from J, the junction contained 3 bases not matched to a gene. Per the germline V gene, CDR1 is MGHRA and CDR2 is YSYEKL. The CDR3 runs to 15 residues. Here the CDR3 DNA reads TGCGCCAGCAGCCAAACTAGCGGGAGTTACTACGAGCAGTACTTC. This translates into CASSQTSGSYYEQYF.

This clone is labeled as medium-sized. The chain has TRBV7-1 and TRBJ1-4; D is unclear. TRBV7-1 is sorted into the ORF group, with uncertain function. Trimming shortened V by 8 bases and J by 5 bases, and 12 bases separated the two germline ends. The CDR3 is 13 amino acids. The CDR3 reads CASAGQENEKLFF. The DNA for the CDR3 is TGTGCCAGCGCTGGCCAGGAAAATGAAAAACTGTTTTTT.

The rearrangement uses TRBV6-8 and TRBJ1-4, with D hard to call. Trimming left V 4 bases short and J 6 bases short, with 21 bases between. This CDR3 contains 17 residues. The V gene's germline CDR1 is MNHGY and CDR2 SAAAGT. The CDR3 is CASSSQFRGSPDEKLFF. The CDR3 bases are TGTGCCAGCAGTTCCCAGTTTCGAGGCTCCCCGGATGAAAAACTGTTTTTT.

V usage is TRBV9 and J usage is TRBJ2-1; 8 bases are a match to TRBD2. Germline V CDR1 and CDR2: SGDLS, YYNGEE. The CDR3 runs 14 residues. The ends lost 5 bases at V and 4 bases at J; junction bases unmatched: 5. The CDR3 spells CASSESGSYNEQFF. In DNA, the CDR3 is TGTGCCAGCAGTGAGAGCGGGAGTTACAATGAGCAGTTCTTC.

This rearrangement joins TRBV19 to TRBJ2-1, with TRBD2 matching over 9 bases. CDR1 and CDR2 from the germline V gene are LNHDA and SQIVND (reference sequence). J was trimmed by 3 bases and V by 3 bases; bases with no gene match: 9. The CDR3 loop spans 17 amino acids. The CDR3 nucleotides read TGTGCCAGTAGTATGGGTGGCGGGGGGGGTCTCTACAATGAGCAGTTCTTC. This sequence encodes CASSMGGGGGLYNEQFF.

The chain is built from TRBV28 and TRBJ2-3; 7 bases are a match to TRBD2. The V gene end was trimmed by 3 bases and the J gene end by 3 bases; junction bases not matched to a gene: 6. This CDR3 comprises 15 residues. Looked up from germline, CDR1 is MDHEN and CDR2 is SYDVKM. The CDR3: CASSLRLADTDTQYF. CDR3 nucleotides: TGTGCCAGCAGTTTGAGGCTAGCGGATACAGATACGCAGTATTTT.

This chain connects TRBV9 to TRBJ2-3; tentative D call: TRBD2 (6 bases). CDR1 is SGDLS and CDR2 is YYNGEE in the germline V gene. V dropped 4 bases and J dropped 13 bases, with 19 bases sitting between them. The CDR3 runs to 13 residues. In DNA form, the CDR3 reads TGTGCCAGCAGCCCGGGAGACACGGAGGGGAAGTATTTT. It translates to CASSPGDTEGKYF.

The CDR3 coding sequence is TGCAGCGTTGAACAGGGGGACACCGGGGAGCTGTTTTTT. This sequence encodes CSVEQGDTGELFF. The chain is built from TRBV29-1 and TRBJ2-2, with TRBD1 matching over 7 bases. V trimming: 2 bases; J trimming: 3 bases; junction bases outside the gene matches: 0. Per the germline V gene, CDR1 is SQVTM and CDR2 is ANQGSEA. The CDR3 is 13 residues long.

The chain combines TRBV28 with TRBJ2-3, with 7 bases lining up with TRBD1. The ends lost 11 bases at V and 2 bases at J; junction bases unmatched: 4. The CDR3 consists of 12 residues. The germline gives CDR1 MDHEN, CDR2 SYDVKM. The CDR3 DNA reads as TGTGCCGGAGGACAGGACACAGATACGCAGTATTTT. Its protein is CAGGQDTDTQYF.

CDR3 region: CASSYSRGANVLTF. The CDR3 region has the DNA TGTGCCAGCAGTTACTCGAGGGGGGCCAACGTCCTGACTTTC. This chain links TRBV6-8 with TRBJ2-6; D unresolved. Between the trimmed V and J ends, which lost 0 bases and 4 bases, there was a span of 4 bases. CDR1 is MNHGY and CDR2 is SAAAGT in the germline V gene. The CDR3 has 14 residues.